The entry below describes one TCR beta chain. As yet, its antigen is unknown. At one of its ends the junction is not consistent with the germline gene, which may arise from a read error. Sequenced by immunoSEQ multiplex PCR; TCRdb stores in-frame clones only, minus some. The sample gives 150,000 to 170,000 clones, roughly 94% of which show up once; about 0.33% is in the top ten. Germline CDR1 and CDR2: SGHRS and YFSETQ. CDR3 length: 15 amino acids. Blood sampling was done at baseline, cycle 4 day 1, and cycle 7 day 1. These data originate in a study of OX40 agonist ivuxolimab in advanced cancers. Study-wide context: Past anti-PD-1, anti-PD-L1 or anti-CTLA-4 therapy was accepted, and roughly 37% had received some.

Findings and caveats of the study: CD8+ T cells averaged more expanded clones than CD4+. CD4+ and CD8+ blood T cells expanded clonally by week 6 at 0.1 to 3.0 mg/kg.

Sequencing used CD4+ or CD8+ T cells sorted from blood, obtained in a trial of the OX40 agonist ivuxolimab. The chain employs TRBV5-1 and TRBJ1-1; 10 positions match TRBD1. This receptor was obtained from an adult with an advanced solid tumor such as melanoma, head and neck, liver or kidney cancer. CDR3 coding DNA: TGCGCCAGCAGCCCCTCGGGACAGGGGAACACTGAAGCGTTCTTT. It codes for CASSPSGQGNTEAFF.